This note documents a single T cell receptor beta chain sequence. The sample comes from a study of blood T cell repertoires in COVID-19. Sequencing used immunoSEQ multiplex PCR; TCRdb keeps in-frame clones, though not all of them. Here the sample spans around 220,000 clones, approximately 90% being singletons. The specimen was PBMCs or T cells enriched from blood (not recorded which). This TCR was recovered from a woman aged 25 to 39 with acute COVID-19.

CDR3 amino acids: CASSVSSGYTF. CDR3 in DNA: TGTGCCAGCAGTGTTTCCAGTGGCTACACCTTC. The V and J genes are TRBV28 and TRBJ1-2; no clear D gene. V was cut by 5 bases and J by 7 bases, with 8 bases left in between. Germline CDR1 and CDR2: MDHEN and SYDVKM. CDR3 length: 11 residues.